This T cell receptor (beta chain) was recorded in a study of blood T cell repertoires in COVID-19. Overall study: Samples taken during acute and convalescent COVID-19 were collected in the United States, Italy and Spain. The analysed material was cDNA or gDNA that came from T cells, B-cell-depleted T cells, or PBMCs.

V lost 7 bases and J lost 8; bases outside the gene matches: 12. The germline V gene encodes CDR1 SGHTS and CDR2 YDEGEE. The CDR3 is 15 amino acids. Authors' methods: Estimated nucleated cell counts came from reference gene primer amplification. Method: immunoSEQ multiplex PCR; TCRdb's copy keeps in-frame clones and lacks some. The V and J calls and clone size come from that table; D and trimming were worked out from the DNA. The table records approximately 110,000 clones, 81% of them present only once. The TCR was taken from a man in his forties or fifties with acute or convalescent COVID-19. What was sequenced was peripheral blood. V gene TRBV5-8 combines with J gene TRBJ2-3; 11 positions agree with TRBD2. The CDR3 is CASEDPSGGLGTQYF. The CDR3 bases are TGTGCCAGCGAAGACCCTAGCGGGGGGTTGGGTACGCAGTATTTT.